The next 28 T cell receptor beta chains were all read from a single sample in a study of T cell clones after liver transplantation. Produced via immunoSEQ multiplex PCR; TCRdb's table is partial and in-frame only. Of about 51,000 clones in the sample, about 90% were seen once. The sample was CD8+ T cells from blood, taken 12 months after liver transplant. Receptors were obtained from a human patient who received a liver transplant. The T cells may come from the graft donor.

This clone was recorded only once. The chain has TRBV7-3 and TRBJ2-6; D perhaps matches TRBD2 (7 bases). This CDR3 contains 18 residues. V was trimmed by 5 bases and J by 0 bases, leaving 17 bases between them. Germline V lookup: CDR1 SGHTA, CDR2 FQGTGA. DNA of the CDR3: TGTGCCAGCAGCCCAGGGGCGGGAGCCCCCTCTGGGGCCAACGTCCTGACTTTC. Its protein product is CASSPGAGAPSGANVLTF.

The chain uses TRBV5-4 and TRBJ2-3; 8 bases align to TRBD1. Germline values: CDR1 SGHNT, CDR2 YYREEE (reference sequence). V was pared by 5 bases and J by 3 bases, with 8 bases of the junction left unmatched. The CDR3 totals 15 residues. The CDR3 is CASSLHGQGTDTQYF. The CDR3 nucleotides read TGTGCCAGCAGTCTCCATGGACAGGGAACAGATACGCAGTATTTT.

The chain combines TRBV10-2 with TRBJ2-7, with D uncertain. There are 15 residues in the CDR3. Trimming shortened V by 2 bases and J by 1 base, and 12 bases separated the two germline ends. Germline CDR1 WSHSY, CDR2 SAAADI. The CDR3 spells CASSEPWAQSYEQYF. CDR3 DNA sequence: TGCGCCAGCAGTGAGCCATGGGCCCAATCCTACGAGCAGTACTTC.

V gene TRBV19 combines with J gene TRBJ2-1; D is undetermined. The CDR3 contains 12 residues. V was shortened by 0 bases and J by 8 bases, with 5 bases between the two germline ends. Germline assignment: CDR1 LNHDA and CDR2 SQIVND (reference sequence). CDR3 sequence (DNA): TGTGCCAGTAGTATAGATCTCTATGAGCAGTTCTTC. Translation gives CASSIDLYEQFF.

The V call is TRBV27, the J call TRBJ2-1, with TRBD1 as a possible D gene (6 bases). This CDR3 is 14 amino acids long. The V gene lost 1 base and the J gene lost 7 bases, with 11 bases spanning the gap. Germline V gives CDR1 MNHEY, CDR2 SMNVEV (reference sequence). The CDR3 DNA reads as TGTGCCAGCAGTTTATTGGGGGCAGCTAATGAGCAGTTCTTC. It encodes CASSLLGAANEQFF.

CDR3 sequence reads: CASSTRGRTEAFF. In nucleotides, the CDR3 is TGTGCCAGCAGCACCAGGGGACGAACTGAAGCTTTCTTT. The rearrangement links TRBV7-6 to TRBJ1-1; D may be TRBD1 (6 bases). Deletions cut 5 bases from V and 5 bases from J, with 12 bases between. CDR3 length equals 13 residues. Germline values: CDR1 SGHVS, CDR2 FNYEAQ.

The chain uses TRBV7-8 and TRBJ2-1; tentatively, D is TRBD2 (6 bases). There are 16 residues in the CDR3. Trimming shortened V by 2 bases and J by 6 bases, and 17 bases separated the two germline ends. Looked up from germline, CDR1 is SGHVS and CDR2 is FQNEAQ. CDR3 sequence (DNA): TGTGCCAGCAGCTTATATGAGACTAGTGTCGTCAATGAGCAGTTCTTC. This sequence encodes CASSLYETSVVNEQFF.

By proportion, this clone is medium-sized (0.01 to 0.1%). The chain has TRBV19 and TRBJ1-5; 8 bases match TRBD1. This CDR3 is 13 amino acids long. J lost 6 bases, V lost 11 bases, and 9 bases had no gene match. The germline gives CDR1 LNHDA, CDR2 SQIVND (reference sequence). The CDR3 is CAGGAGGSQPQHF. CDR3 nucleotides: TGTGCCGGGGGGGCAGGGGGCAGTCAGCCCCAGCATTTT. Full variable domain (rest looked up from reference TRBV19 and TRBJ1-5): DGGITQSPKYLFRKEGQNVTLSCEQNLNHDAMYWYRQDPGQGLRLIYYSQIVNDFQKGDIAEGYSVSREKKESFPLTVTSAQKNPTAFYLCAGGAGGSQPQHFGDGTRLSIL.

As concerns this clone: The junction departs from germline at one end; a sequencing error may be responsible. The genes are TRBV18 and TRBJ2-1; D is ambiguous. From germline, CDR1 is KGHSH and CDR2 LQKENI. This CDR3 is 15 amino acids long. This CDR3 is CASSPLKGSDNEQFF. The DNA for the CDR3 is TGTGCCAGCTCACCATTGAAGGGCTCCGACAATGAGCAGTTCTTC.

The V call is TRBV5-1, the J call TRBJ2-7; the D gene is possibly TRBD1 (5 bases). The length of the CDR3 is 14 residues. Trimming removed 0 bases from V and 3 bases from J, with 10 bases in between. CDR1 and CDR2 (germline): SGHRS, YFSETQ. The CDR3, as DNA: TGCGCCAGCAGCTTGGTAGGGGCGCACTACGAGCAGTACTTC. It yields the protein CASSLVGAHYEQYF.

The chain couples TRBV29-1 to TRBJ2-1, with D perhaps TRBD1 (5 bases). CDR1 and CDR2 (germline): SQVTM, ANQGSEA. V lost 5 bases to trimming and J lost 10 bases, with 9 bases between them. The length of the CDR3 is 10 residues. CDR3 DNA sequence: TGCAGCGTTCAGGGTTTGGAGCAGTTCTTC. It specifies CSVQGLEQFF.

The J gene is TRBJ2-3, the V gene TRBV29-1, with 11 nucleotides matching TRBD2. J gave up 3 bases and V 5 bases, and 7 bases lay outside the gene matches. CDR1 is SQVTM and CDR2 is ANQGSEA in the germline V gene. This CDR3 is 15 amino acids long. CDR3 bases: TGCAGCGTTCCATTAGCGGGAGGGCCTACAGATACGCAGTATTTT. It is translated as CSVPLAGGPTDTQYF.

This clone appeared a single time. The chain combines TRBV7-9 with TRBJ2-1; TRBD2 agrees at 10 bases. The CDR3 is 13 amino acids. The V gene's germline CDR1 is SEHNR and CDR2 FQNEAQ (reference sequence). The J segment lost 8 bases and the V segment lost 8 bases, leaving 6 bases of the junction unmatched. In DNA, the CDR3 is TGTGCCAGCCGGCTTCTAGCGGGAGATGAGCAGTTCTTC. Translation gives CASRLLAGDEQFF.

The J gene is TRBJ1-1, the V gene TRBV28; D is ambiguous. Germline-derived CDR1 and CDR2 are MDHEN and SYDVKM. This CDR3 contains 12 residues. Trimming stripped 4 bases from V and 3 bases from J, with 6 bases between. This chain's CDR3 is CASSYTDTEAFF. In nucleotides, the CDR3 is TGTGCCAGCAGTTACACAGACACTGAAGCTTTCTTT. The full variable domain, in which reference TRBV28 and TRBJ1-1 provide the parts outside the CDR3, is DVKVTQSSRYLVKRTGEKVFLECVQDMDHENMFWYRQDPGLGLRLIYFSYDVKMKEKGDIPEGYSVSREKKERFSLILESASTNQTSMYLCASSYTDTEAFFGQGTRLTVV.

CDR3 region: CASSVGDGDEAFF. The CDR3 DNA follows: TGCGCCAGCAGCGTGGGGGACGGAGATGAAGCTTTCTTT. The chain joins TRBV5-1 to TRBJ1-1, with a weak D call TRBD1 (5 bases). Trimming removed 4 bases from V and 7 bases from J, with 14 bases in between. Germline lookup yields CDR1 SGHRS and CDR2 YFSETQ. This CDR3 region has 13 residues.

This chain links TRBV5-4 with TRBJ1-1; D gene unclear. V was cut by 4 bases and J by 1 base, with 20 bases left in between. The CDR3 is 17 amino acids. The germline V gene has CDR1 SGHNT and CDR2 YYREEE (reference sequence). In DNA, the CDR3 is TGTGCCAGCAGCCCTAACCCGCCTATCACAGAGAACACTGAAGCTTTCTTT. It encodes CASSPNPPITENTEAFF.

The chain has TRBV2 and TRBJ2-1; D is ambiguous. Trimming took 8 bases from V and 6 from J, leaving 11 bases between them. Germline CDR1 reads SNHLY; CDR2 reads FYNNEI. CDR3 length: 12 amino acids. Here the CDR3 DNA reads TGTGCCAGCGAAGGGTACCTCAATGAGCAGTTCTTC. Its translation is CASEGYLNEQFF.

This chain connects TRBV11-2 to TRBJ2-3; D perhaps matches TRBD1 (6 bases). Trimming took 1 base from V and 2 from J, leaving 19 bases between them. The CDR3 sequence is 18 residues long. Germline V gives CDR1 SGHAT, CDR2 FQNNGV. The CDR3 is CASSLALGAGPLTDTQYF. In DNA form, the CDR3 reads TGTGCCAGCAGCTTAGCGTTGGGGGCAGGACCACTCACAGATACGCAGTATTTT.

This clone was observed a handful of times. The CDR3: CASSLEDREYEQYF. The CDR3 DNA is TGTGCCAGCAGCTTAGAGGACAGGGAATACGAGCAGTACTTC. V and J are TRBV13 and TRBJ2-7; 8 nucleotides agree with TRBD1. This CDR3 spans 14 amino acids. The junction had 3 bases not matched to a gene; V was cut back by 1 base and J by 4 bases. Germline values: CDR1 PRHDT, CDR2 FYEKMQ (reference sequence).

The chain combines TRBV28 with TRBJ2-1; weak D call: TRBD2 (6 bases). The CDR3 covers 16 residues. Trimming took off 4 bases at V and 2 bases at J, with 15 bases between the two ends. Germline CDR1 and CDR2: MDHEN and SYDVKM. CDR3 protein: CASSSLVGSPYNEQFF. CDR3 nucleotides: TGTGCCAGCAGTTCCCTTGTCGGGAGTCCCTACAATGAGCAGTTCTTC.

There are a few counts of this clone. V and J are TRBV4-2 and TRBJ1-2, with 9 bases fitting TRBD1. With V trimmed by 4 bases and J by 6 bases, 6 bases remained unmatched. Germline loops: CDR1 LGHNA, CDR2 YNFKEQ. This CDR3 has 14 residues. CDR3 loop: CASSPTGGADGYTF. CDR3 sequence (DNA): TGTGCCAGCAGCCCCACAGGGGGCGCAGATGGCTACACCTTC.

The V and J genes are TRBV2 and TRBJ2-7, with D possibly matching TRBD2 (6 bases). V dropped 8 bases and J dropped 4 bases, with 12 bases sitting between them. In germline, CDR1 is SNHLY, CDR2 FYNNEI. This CDR3 is built from 12 residues. CDR3 amino acids: CASRESGYEQYF. CDR3 bases: TGTGCCAGCCGGGAGAGTGGGTACGAGCAGTACTTC.

This clone was picked up a small number of times. The rearrangement joins TRBV7-8 to TRBJ2-7; D gene uncertain. The CDR3 has 9 residues. Trimming pared 1 base from V and 10 bases from J, leaving 2 bases between. Germline assignment: CDR1 SGHVS and CDR2 FQNEAQ. CDR3 residues: CASSLGQYF. CDR3 DNA: TGTGCCAGCAGCTTAGGACAGTACTTC. The whole variable domain, remainder taken from reference TRBV7-8 and TRBJ2-7, is GAGVSQSPRYKVAKRGQDVALRCDPISGHVSLFWYQQALGQGPEFLTYFQNEAQLDKSGLPSDRFFAERPEGSVSTLKIQRTQQEDSAVYLCASSLGQYFGPGTRLTVT.

This sequence joins TRBV7-6 and TRBJ2-1; 8 nucleotides match TRBD1. CDR3 length: 16 amino acids. V gave up 1 base and J gave up 6 bases; unmatched junction bases: 8. CDR1 is SGHVS, CDR2 FNYEAQ, per germline. The CDR3 reads CASSLGPGGAGNEQFF. CDR3 coding DNA: TGTGCCAGCAGCTTAGGTCCAGGGGGCGCGGGCAATGAGCAGTTCTTC.

This clone was picked up a small number of times. This chain joins TRBV19 and TRBJ2-7, with D possibly being TRBD2 (6 bases). The CDR3 extends over 13 amino acids. V shed 8 bases and J shed 5 bases, with 16 bases lying between them. Germline CDR1 reads LNHDA; CDR2 reads SQIVND (reference sequence). DNA of the CDR3: TGTGCCAGTGGGTGGCTAGGCGGGGACGAGCAGTACTTC. Translating it yields CASGWLGGDEQYF.

This clone appeared once. This chain joins TRBV27 and TRBJ1-2, with D possibly TRBD1 on 6 matching bases. V gave up 6 bases and J gave up 1 base, with 9 bases separating them. Germline CDR1 MNHEY, CDR2 SMNVEV (reference sequence). CDR3 length: 13 residues. In nucleotides, the CDR3 is TGTGCCAGCAGCGGACAGAATAACTATGGCTACACCTTC. This sequence encodes CASSGQNNYGYTF.

Relative to its sample, this clone is medium-sized. The rearrangement links TRBV28 to TRBJ1-3, with TRBD1 matching over 8 bases. Germline CDR1 MDHEN, CDR2 SYDVKM. V trimming: 5 bases; J trimming: 3 bases; junction bases outside the gene matches: 9. The CDR3 consists of 16 residues. The CDR3 DNA reads as TGTGCCAGCAGTAGATTCAGCACAGGGGGTGGAAACACCATATATTTT. Translation: CASSRFSTGGGNTIYF. The whole variable domain, filled in from reference TRBV28 and TRBJ1-3, reads DVKVTQSSRYLVKRTGEKVFLECVQDMDHENMFWYRQDPGLGLRLIYFSYDVKMKEKGDIPEGYSVSREKKERFSLILESASTNQTSMYLCASSRFSTGGGNTIYFGEGSWLTVV.

The V and J genes are TRBV5-4 and TRBJ1-5, with D possibly matching TRBD1 (5 bases). Trimming shortened V by 0 bases and J by 7 bases, and 8 bases separated the two germline ends. The V gene's germline CDR1 is SGHNT and CDR2 YYREEE (reference sequence). CDR3 length: 13 amino acids. Here the CDR3 reads CASSLGGEQPQHF. The CDR3 DNA is TGTGCCAGCAGCTTGGGAGGGGAACAGCCCCAGCATTTT. The full variable domain, its missing parts supplied by reference TRBV5-4 and TRBJ1-5, is ETGVTQSPTHLIKTRGQQVTLRCSSQSGHNTVSWYQQALGQGPQFIFQYYREEENGRGNFPPRFSGLQFPNYSSELNVNALELDDSALYLCASSLGGEQPQHFGDGTRLSIL.